The entry below gives a single TCR beta chain sequence along with its context. In the source study's methods: Reference gene primer amplification in the assay estimated nucleated cell counts. Sequencing used immunoSEQ multiplex PCR; TCRdb keeps in-frame clones, though not all of them. D and trimming come from the DNA, and the V and J calls and clone size come from that table. The data show some 240,000 clones, about 84% seen once. This record comes from a study of blood T cell repertoires in COVID-19. Study context: Spain, Italy and the United States supplied samples that represented acute and convalescent COVID-19. The analysed material was cDNA or gDNA that came from T cells, B-cell-depleted T cells, or PBMCs.

The ends were cut back, 7 bases at V and 7 bases at J, with 17 bases in the middle. Germline assignment: CDR1 MDHEN and CDR2 SYDVKM. This CDR3 is 15 amino acids long. Specimen: peripheral blood. The clonotype was recovered from a human donor in a cohort sampled during active COVID-19. The chain combines TRBV28 with TRBJ1-6; D possibly corresponds to TRBD1 (6 bases). The CDR3 sequence is CASMDTTGRNSPLHF. The CDR3 bases are TGTGCCAGCATGGACACCACAGGGAGAAATTCACCCCTCCACTTT.